This T cell receptor (beta chain) was captured in a study of CD8+ T cells in alopecia areata. Germline CDR1 and CDR2: SQVTM and ANQGSEA. The CDR3 has 15 amino acids. Between the trimmed V and J ends, which lost 6 bases and 4 bases, there was a span of 21 bases. The authors extracted RNA and reverse transcribed it into cDNA as the sequencing template. Clones were sequenced by immunoSEQ multiplex PCR, and TCRdb holds only the in-frame ones, with some missing. The sample has roughly 250,000 clones, approximately 60% seen once. The treatment here: oral pan-JAK inhibitor, 5-10 mg twice daily. The TCR comes from a human donor with alopecia areata. Material: CD4+ T cells sorted from blood, obtained at approximately week 52, from a patient treated with tofacitinib. The J gene is TRBJ2-5, the V gene TRBV29-1; TRBD2 is a possible D gene (6 bases). As DNA, the CDR3 is TGCAGCGTCTTGATGTCCGGGGGTCGAAGAGAGACCCAGTACTTC. It encodes CSVLMSGGRRETQYF.